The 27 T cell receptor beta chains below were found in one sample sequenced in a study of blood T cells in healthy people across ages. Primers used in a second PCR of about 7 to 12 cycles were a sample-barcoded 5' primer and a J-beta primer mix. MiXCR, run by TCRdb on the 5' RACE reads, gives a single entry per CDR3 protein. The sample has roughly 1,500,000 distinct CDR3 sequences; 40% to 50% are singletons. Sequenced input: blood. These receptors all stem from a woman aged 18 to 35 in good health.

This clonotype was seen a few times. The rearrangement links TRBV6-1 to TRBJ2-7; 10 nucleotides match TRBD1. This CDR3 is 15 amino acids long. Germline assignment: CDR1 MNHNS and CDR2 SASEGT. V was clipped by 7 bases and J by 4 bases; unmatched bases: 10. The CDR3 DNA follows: TGTGCCAGCACCCCACCCGGGACAGGGGTTTACGAGCAGTACTTC. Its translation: CASTPPGTGVYEQYF.

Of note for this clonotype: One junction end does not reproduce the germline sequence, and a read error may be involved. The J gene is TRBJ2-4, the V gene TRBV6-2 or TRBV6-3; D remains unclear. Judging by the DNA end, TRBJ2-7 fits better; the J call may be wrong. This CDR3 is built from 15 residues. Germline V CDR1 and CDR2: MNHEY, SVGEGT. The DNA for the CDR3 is TGTACCAGCAGTAGCCCCCGATTCGCCAACTACGAGCAGTACTTC. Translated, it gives CTSSSPRFANYEQYF.

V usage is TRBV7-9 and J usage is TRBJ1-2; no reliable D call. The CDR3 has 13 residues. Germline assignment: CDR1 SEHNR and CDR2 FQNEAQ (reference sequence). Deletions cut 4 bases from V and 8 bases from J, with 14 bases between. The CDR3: CASSSAGVRGYTF. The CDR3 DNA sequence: TGTGCCAGCAGCTCCGCTGGGGTACGGGGCTACACCTTC.

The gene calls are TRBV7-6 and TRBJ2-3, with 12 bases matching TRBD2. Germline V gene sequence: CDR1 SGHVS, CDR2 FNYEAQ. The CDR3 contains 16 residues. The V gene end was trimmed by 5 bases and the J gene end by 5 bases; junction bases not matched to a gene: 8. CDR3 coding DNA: TGTGCCAGCAGCCGACCTAGCGGGGGGGCGCAAGATACGCAGTATTTT. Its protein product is CASSRPSGGAQDTQYF.

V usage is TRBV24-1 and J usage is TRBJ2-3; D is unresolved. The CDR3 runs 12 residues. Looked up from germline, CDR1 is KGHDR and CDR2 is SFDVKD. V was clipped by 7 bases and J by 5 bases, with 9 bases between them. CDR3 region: CATSLYGDTQYF. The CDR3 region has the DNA TGTGCCACCAGCTTATACGGAGATACGCAGTATTTT.

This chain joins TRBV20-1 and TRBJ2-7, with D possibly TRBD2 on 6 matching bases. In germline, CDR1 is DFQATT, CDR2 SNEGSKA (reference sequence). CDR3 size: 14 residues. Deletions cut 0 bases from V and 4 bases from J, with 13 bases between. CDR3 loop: CSARDKRAEYEQYF. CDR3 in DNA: TGCAGTGCTAGAGACAAGCGGGCTGAGTACGAGCAGTACTTC.

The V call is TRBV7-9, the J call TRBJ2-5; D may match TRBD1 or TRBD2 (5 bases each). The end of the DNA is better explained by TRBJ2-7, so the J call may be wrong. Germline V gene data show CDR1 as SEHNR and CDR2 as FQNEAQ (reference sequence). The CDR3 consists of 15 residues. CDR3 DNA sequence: TGTGCCAGCAGCCACCGGGACCCCAGCCTGCACGAGCAGTACTTC. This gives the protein CASSHRDPSLHEQYF.

The CDR3 loop reads CASSAGGAEGKNYGYTF. In DNA, the CDR3 is TGTGCCAGCAGTGCAGGGGGCGCAGAGGGAAAAAACTATGGCTACACCTTC. This chain connects TRBV27 to TRBJ1-2; 8 bases fit TRBD1. V lost 5 bases, J lost 2 bases, and 13 bases stayed unmatched. This CDR3 region has 17 residues. Germline assignment: CDR1 MNHEY and CDR2 SMNVEV (reference sequence).

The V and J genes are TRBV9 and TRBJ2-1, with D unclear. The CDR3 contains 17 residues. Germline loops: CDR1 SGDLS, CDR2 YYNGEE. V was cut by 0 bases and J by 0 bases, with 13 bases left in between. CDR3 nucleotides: TGTGCCAGCAGCGTAGTGTACGGCAGACCCTCCTACAATGAGCAGTTCTTC. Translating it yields CASSVVYGRPSYNEQFF. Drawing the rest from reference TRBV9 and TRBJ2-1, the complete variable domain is DSGVTQTPKHLITATGQRVTLRCSPRSGDLSVYWYQQSLDQGLQFLIQYYNGEERAKGNILERFSAQQFPDLHSELNLSSLELGDSALYFCASSVVYGRPSYNEQFFGPGTRLTVL.

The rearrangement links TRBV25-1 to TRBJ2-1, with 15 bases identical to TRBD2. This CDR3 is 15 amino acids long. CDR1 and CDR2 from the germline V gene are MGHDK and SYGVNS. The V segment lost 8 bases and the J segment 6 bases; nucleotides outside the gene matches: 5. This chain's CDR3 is CASGGLAGGGNEQFF. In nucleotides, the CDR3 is TGTGCCAGCGGGGGACTAGCGGGAGGAGGCAATGAGCAGTTCTTC. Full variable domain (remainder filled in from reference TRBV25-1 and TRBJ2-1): EADIYQTPRYLVIGTGKKITLECSQTMGHDKMYWYQQDPGMELHLIHYSYGVNSTEKGDLSSESTVSRIRTEHFPLTLESARPSHTSQYLCASGGLAGGGNEQFFGPGTRLTVL.

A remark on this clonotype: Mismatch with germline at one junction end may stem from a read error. The CDR3 DNA reads TGTGCCAACAGTGAAAAGGGACTAGTTTTTGAGCAGTTCTTC. Its protein is CANSEKGLVFEQFF. The V gene is TRBV6-1, the J gene TRBJ2-1; TRBD2 agrees at 8 bases. In germline, CDR1 is MNHNS, CDR2 SASEGT. This CDR3 contains 14 residues.

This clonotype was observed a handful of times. The CDR3 DNA sequence: TGTGCCAGCATGGGAGGGTACTATGGCTACACCTTC. Residues: CASMGGYYGYTF. The chain joins TRBV3-1 to TRBJ1-2; no clear D. The germline V gene encodes CDR1 LGHDT and CDR2 YNNKEL (reference sequence). The CDR3 contains 12 residues. The V end was cut by 7 bases, the J end by 3 bases, with 9 bases between.

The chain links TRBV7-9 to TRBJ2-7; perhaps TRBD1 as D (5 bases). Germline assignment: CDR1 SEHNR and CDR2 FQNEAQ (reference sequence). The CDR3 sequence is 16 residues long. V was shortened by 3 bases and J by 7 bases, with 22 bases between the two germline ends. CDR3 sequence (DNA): TGTGCCAGCAGCTTCCCCCGCCAGGGTAGGACGAATGAGCAGTACTTC. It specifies CASSFPRQGRTNEQYF.

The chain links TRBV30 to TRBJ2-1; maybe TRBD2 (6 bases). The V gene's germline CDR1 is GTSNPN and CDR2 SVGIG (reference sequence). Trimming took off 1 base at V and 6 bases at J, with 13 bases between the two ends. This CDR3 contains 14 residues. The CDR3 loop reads CAWSEGAGRNEQFF. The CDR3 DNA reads TGTGCCTGGAGTGAAGGAGCGGGCCGCAATGAGCAGTTCTTC.

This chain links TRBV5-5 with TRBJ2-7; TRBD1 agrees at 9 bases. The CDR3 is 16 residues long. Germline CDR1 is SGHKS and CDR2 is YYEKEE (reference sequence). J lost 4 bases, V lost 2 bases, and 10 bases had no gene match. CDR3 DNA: TGTGCCAGCAGCTTACCCCCCGGGACAGGGAATTACGAGCAGTACTTC. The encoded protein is CASSLPPGTGNYEQYF.

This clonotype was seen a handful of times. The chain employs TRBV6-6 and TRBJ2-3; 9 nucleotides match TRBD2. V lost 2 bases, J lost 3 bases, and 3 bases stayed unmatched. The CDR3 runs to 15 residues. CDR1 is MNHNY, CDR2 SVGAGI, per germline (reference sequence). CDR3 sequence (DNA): TGTGCCAGCAGTTACGAAGCGGGAGGAACAGATACGCAGTATTTT. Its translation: CASSYEAGGTDTQYF.

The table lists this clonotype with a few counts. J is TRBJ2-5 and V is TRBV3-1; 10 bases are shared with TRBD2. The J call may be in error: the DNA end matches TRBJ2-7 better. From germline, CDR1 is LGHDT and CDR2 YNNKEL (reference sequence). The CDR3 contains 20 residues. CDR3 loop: CASSQSTPGTSATLRDEQYF. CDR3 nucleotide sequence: TGTGCCAGCAGCCAGTCGACCCCCGGGACTAGCGCGACCCTTCGGGACGAGCAGTACTTC.

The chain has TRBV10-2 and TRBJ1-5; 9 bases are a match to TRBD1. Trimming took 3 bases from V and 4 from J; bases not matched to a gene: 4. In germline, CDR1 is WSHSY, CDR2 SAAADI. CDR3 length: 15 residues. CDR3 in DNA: TGCGCCAGCAGTGACTTGACAGGGGGGAATCAGCCCCAGCATTTT. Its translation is CASSDLTGGNQPQHF.

This CDR3 is CASRQRGVETQYF. CDR3 DNA sequence: TGTGCCAGCAGGCAACGTGGTGTCGAGACCCAGTACTTC. The chain employs TRBV6-6 and TRBJ2-7; D remains ambiguous. The J call may be incorrect, as the DNA end agrees better with TRBJ2-5. The CDR3 covers 13 residues. Per the germline V gene, CDR1 is MNHNY and CDR2 is SVGAGI (reference sequence).

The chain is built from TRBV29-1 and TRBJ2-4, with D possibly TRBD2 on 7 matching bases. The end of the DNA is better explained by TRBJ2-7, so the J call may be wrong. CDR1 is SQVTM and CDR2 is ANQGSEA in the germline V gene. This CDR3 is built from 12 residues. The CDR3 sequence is CSVGGGYHEQYF. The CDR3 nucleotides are TGCAGCGTTGGGGGGGGCTACCACGAGCAGTACTTC.

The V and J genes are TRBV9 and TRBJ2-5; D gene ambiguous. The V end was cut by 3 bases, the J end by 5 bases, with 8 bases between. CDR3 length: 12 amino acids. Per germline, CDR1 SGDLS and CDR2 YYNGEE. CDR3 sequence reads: CASSGPMETQYF. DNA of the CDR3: TGTGCCAGCAGCGGCCCTATGGAGACCCAGTACTTC.

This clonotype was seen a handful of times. DNA of the CDR3: TGTGCCAGCAGCTTAGGGGGACAGGAGGAAAAACTGTTTTTT. This codes for CASSLGGQEEKLFF. The V gene is TRBV13, the J gene TRBJ1-4; TRBD1 aligns across 8 bases. V shed 0 bases, J shed 8 bases, and the junction held 2 bases outside the gene matches. Germline CDR1 and CDR2: PRHDT and FYEKMQ (reference sequence). The CDR3 covers 14 residues.

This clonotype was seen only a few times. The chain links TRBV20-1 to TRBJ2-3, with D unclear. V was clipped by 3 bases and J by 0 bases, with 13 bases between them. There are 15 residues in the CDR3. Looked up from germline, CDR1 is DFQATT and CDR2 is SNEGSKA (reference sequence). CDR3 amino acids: CSASVPGASTDTQYF. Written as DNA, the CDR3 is TGCAGTGCTAGTGTCCCTGGCGCTAGCACAGATACGCAGTATTTT.

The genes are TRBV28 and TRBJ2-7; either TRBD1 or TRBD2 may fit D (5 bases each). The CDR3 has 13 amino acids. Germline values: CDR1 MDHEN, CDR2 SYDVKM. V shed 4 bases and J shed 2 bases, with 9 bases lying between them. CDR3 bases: TGTGCCAGCAGTTCCGAGGGGCCCTACGAGCAGTACTTC. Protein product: CASSSEGPYEQYF.

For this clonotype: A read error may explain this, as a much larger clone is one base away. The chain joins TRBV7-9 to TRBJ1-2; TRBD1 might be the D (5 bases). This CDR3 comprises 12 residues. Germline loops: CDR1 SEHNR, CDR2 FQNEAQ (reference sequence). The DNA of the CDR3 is TGTGCCAGCAGCTTATCGGGGGATGGCTGCACCTTC. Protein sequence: CASSLSGDGCTF. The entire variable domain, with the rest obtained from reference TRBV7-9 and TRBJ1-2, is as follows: DTGVSQNPRHKITKRGQNVTFRCDPISEHNRLYWYRQTLGQGPEFLTYFQNEAQLEKSRLLSDRFSAERPKGSFSTLEIQRTEQGDSAMYLCASSLSGDGCTFGSGTRLTVV.

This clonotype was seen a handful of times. The CDR3 bases are TGCAGTGCTAGAGGGGCCGGAGCTCTGGACGAGCAGTACTTC. Protein sequence: CSARGAGALDEQYF. V usage is TRBV20-1 and J usage is TRBJ2-7; no reliable D call. There are 14 residues in the CDR3. The ends were cut back, 1 base at V and 5 bases at J, with 15 bases in the middle. CDR1 is DFQATT and CDR2 is SNEGSKA in the germline V gene (reference sequence).

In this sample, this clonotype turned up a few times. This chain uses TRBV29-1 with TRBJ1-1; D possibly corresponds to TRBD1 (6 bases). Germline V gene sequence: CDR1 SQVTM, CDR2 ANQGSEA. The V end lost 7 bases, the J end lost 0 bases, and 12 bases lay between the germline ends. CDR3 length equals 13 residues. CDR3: CSAIQGLNTEAFF. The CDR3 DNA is TGCAGCGCAATACAGGGATTGAACACTGAAGCTTTCTTT.